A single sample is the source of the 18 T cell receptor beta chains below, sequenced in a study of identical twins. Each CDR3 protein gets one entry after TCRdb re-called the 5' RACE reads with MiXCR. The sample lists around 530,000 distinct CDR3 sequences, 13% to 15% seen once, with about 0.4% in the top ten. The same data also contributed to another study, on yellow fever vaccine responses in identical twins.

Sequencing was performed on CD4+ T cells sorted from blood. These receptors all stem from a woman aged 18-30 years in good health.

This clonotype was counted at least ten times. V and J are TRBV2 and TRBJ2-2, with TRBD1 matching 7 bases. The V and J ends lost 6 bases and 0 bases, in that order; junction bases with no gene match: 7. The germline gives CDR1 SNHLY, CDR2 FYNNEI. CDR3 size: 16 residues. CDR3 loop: CASRRDSPANTGELFF. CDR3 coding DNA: TGTGCCAGCAGGAGGGACAGCCCCGCGAACACCGGGGAGCTGTTTTTT.

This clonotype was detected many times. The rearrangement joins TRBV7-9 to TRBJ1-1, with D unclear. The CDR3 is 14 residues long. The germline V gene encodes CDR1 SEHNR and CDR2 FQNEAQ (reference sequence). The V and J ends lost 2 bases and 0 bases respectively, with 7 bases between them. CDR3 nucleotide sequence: TGTGCCAGCAGCTTATTGGGCCTGAACACTGAAGCTTTCTTT. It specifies CASSLLGLNTEAFF.

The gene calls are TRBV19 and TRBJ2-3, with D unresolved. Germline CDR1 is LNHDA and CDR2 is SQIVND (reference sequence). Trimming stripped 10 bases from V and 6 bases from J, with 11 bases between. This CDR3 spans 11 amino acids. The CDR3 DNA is TGTGCCACATCCTTAGGGGATACGCAGTATTTT. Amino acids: CATSLGDTQYF.

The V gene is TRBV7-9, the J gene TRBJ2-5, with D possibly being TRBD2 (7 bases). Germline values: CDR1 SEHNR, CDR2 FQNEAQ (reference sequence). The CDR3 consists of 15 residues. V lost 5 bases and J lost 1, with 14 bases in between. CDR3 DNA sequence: TGTGCCAGCAGCCAACGGGGGGCCGCCCAAGAGACCCAGTACTTC. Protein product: CASSQRGAAQETQYF.

CDR3 amino acids: CSAREGRASYNEQFF. The CDR3 DNA follows: TGCAGTGCTAGAGAAGGCAGGGCCTCCTACAATGAGCAGTTCTTC. The chain joins TRBV20-1 to TRBJ2-1; the D gene is possibly TRBD1 (5 bases). This CDR3 spans 15 amino acids. With 0 bases removed from V and 0 bases from J, the gap between germline ends came to 9 bases. Germline loops: CDR1 DFQATT, CDR2 SNEGSKA (reference sequence).

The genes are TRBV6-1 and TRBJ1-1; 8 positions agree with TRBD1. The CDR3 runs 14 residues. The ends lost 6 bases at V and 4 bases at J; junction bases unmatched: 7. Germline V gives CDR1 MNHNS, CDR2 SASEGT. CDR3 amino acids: CASSIGQGPTEAFF. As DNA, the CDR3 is TGTGCCAGCAGCATCGGACAGGGCCCCACTGAAGCTTTCTTT.

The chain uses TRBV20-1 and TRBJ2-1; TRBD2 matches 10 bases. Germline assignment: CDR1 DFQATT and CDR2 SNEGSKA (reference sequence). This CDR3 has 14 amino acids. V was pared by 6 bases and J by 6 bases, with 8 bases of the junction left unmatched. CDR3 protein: CSANLAGAVNEQFF. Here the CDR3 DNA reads TGCAGTGCAAACCTAGCGGGAGCGGTCAATGAGCAGTTCTTC.

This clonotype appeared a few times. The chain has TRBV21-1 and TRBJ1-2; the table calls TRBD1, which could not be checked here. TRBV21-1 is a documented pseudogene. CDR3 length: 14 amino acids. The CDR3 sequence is CASSKVPGVDGYTF. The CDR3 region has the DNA TGTGCCAGCAGCAAAGTTCCAGGGGTGGATGGCTACACCTTC.

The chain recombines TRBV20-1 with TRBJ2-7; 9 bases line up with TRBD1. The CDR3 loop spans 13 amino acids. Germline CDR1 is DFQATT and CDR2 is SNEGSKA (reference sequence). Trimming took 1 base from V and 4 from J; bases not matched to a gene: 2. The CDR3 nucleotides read TGCAGTGCTAGAGGGGGACAGGGATACGAGCAGTACTTC. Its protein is CSARGGQGYEQYF.

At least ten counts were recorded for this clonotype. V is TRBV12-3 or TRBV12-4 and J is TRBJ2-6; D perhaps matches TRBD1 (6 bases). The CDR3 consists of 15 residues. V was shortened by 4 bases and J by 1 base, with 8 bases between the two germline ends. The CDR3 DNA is TGTGCCAGCAGTTCCCAGGGGTCTGGGGCCAACGTCCTGACTTTC. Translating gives CASSSQGSGANVLTF.

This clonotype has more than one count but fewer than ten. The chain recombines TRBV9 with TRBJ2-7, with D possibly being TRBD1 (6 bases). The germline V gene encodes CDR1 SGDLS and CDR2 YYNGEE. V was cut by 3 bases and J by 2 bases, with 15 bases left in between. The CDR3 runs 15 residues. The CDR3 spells CASSAGQSLTYEQYF. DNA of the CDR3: TGTGCCAGCAGCGCAGGACAGTCGCTAACCTACGAGCAGTACTTC.

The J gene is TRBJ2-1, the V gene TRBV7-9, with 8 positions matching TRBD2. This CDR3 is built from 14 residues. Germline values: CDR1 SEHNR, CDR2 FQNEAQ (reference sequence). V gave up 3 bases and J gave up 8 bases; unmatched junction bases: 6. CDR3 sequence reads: CASSFGGAGDEQFF. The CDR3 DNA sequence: TGTGCCAGCAGCTTCGGGGGGGCCGGAGATGAGCAGTTCTTC.

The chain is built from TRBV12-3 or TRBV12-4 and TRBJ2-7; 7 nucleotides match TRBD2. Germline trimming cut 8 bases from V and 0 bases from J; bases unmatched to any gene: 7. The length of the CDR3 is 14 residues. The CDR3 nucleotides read TGTGCCAGCTCTGCCGGGACTACCTCCTACGAGCAGTACTTC. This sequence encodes CASSAGTTSYEQYF.

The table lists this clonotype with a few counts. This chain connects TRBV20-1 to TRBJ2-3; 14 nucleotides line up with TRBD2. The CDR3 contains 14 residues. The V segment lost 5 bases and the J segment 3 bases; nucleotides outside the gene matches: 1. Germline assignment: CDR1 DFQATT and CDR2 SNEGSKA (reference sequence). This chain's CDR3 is CSAGLAGGTDTQYF. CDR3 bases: TGCAGTGCTGGACTAGCGGGAGGAACAGATACGCAGTATTTT.

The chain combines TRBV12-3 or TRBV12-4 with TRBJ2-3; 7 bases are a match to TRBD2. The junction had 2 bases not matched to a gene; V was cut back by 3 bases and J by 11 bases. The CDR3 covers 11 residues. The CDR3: CASSLTSLQYF. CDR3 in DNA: TGTGCCAGCAGTTTGACTAGCCTGCAGTATTTT.

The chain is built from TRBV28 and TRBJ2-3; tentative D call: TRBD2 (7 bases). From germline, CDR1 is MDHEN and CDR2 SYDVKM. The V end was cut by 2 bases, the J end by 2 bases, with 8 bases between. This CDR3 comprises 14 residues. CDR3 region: CASSLRGATDTQYF. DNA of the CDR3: TGTGCCAGCAGTTTACGGGGGGCCACAGATACGCAGTATTTT.

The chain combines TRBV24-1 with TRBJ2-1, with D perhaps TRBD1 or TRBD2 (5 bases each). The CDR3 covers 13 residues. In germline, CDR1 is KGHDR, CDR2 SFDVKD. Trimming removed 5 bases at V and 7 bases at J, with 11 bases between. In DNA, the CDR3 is TGTGCCACCAGTGCCTTTGGGGGTAATGAGCAGTTCTTC. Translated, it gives CATSAFGGNEQFF.

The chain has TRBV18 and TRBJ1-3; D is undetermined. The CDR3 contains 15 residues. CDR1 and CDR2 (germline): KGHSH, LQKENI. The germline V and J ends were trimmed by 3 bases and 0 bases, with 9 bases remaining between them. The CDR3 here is CASSPGIPSGNTIYF. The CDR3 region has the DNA TGTGCCAGCTCACCGGGCATACCCTCTGGAAACACCATATATTTT.